This T cell receptor beta chain comes out of a study of blood T cell repertoires in COVID-19 (dated by TCRdb to 2018 to 2020). Describing the broader study: Collaborator samples came from the United States, Italy and Spain and covered acute and convalescent phases of COVID-19. The prospective study material was composed of cDNA or gDNA derived from T cells, B-cell-depleted T cells, or PBMCs. Subjects who had been exposed to COVID-19, were actively infected with it, or had recovered from it provided the deeply sampled blood TCRbeta repertoires that made up the dataset. The repertoires were made available in a free public database intended to serve as a resource for research on the immune response to SARS-CoV-2. Samples came from the ongoing ImmuneRACE study (first 160 participants) plus 1,254 subjects from 6 global collaborators. A de-identified subject ID, COVID-19 status, age in years and sex were almost always included in the sample metadata. HLA class I and class II types, where available, came from metadata supplied by the sample provider rather than from assay-based typing. Paper-wide results and their limitations: The quantity of clinical and demographic metadata differed by source and by participant and was supplied without curation.

Whole blood was collected in K2EDTA tubes by collaborating institutions according to the institutions' own protocols. For TCRbeta analysis, collaborator samples were shipped as frozen whole blood, as isolated PBMCs, or as DNA extracted from either sample type. Comments on this clone: Its target antigen remains unknown. Per-nucleotide qualities are absent, and no much larger clonotype sits a single base away.

The immunoSEQ Assay, a bias-controlled multiplex PCR, was used to amplify TCRbeta CDR3 regions from genomic DNA. The original methods were these. The number of nucleated cells in each sample was estimated by amplification of reference gene primers within the assay. Sequence reads were collapsed and filtered to measure the absolute abundance of every unique TCRbeta CDR3 rearrangement. For each sample, productive Simpson clonality was calculated as the square root of Simpson's diversity index across productive rearrangements. TCRdb took over this immuneACCESS table, retaining in-frame rearrangements with V and J assigned. Such tables are incomplete; in checked studies, under half of the missing clones stem from an unresolved V gene, and the remainder is unexplained. V and J calls and clone size are copied from that table; D and trimming were computed from the DNA. This sample gives 100,000 to 150,000 clones in total; around four fifths of them show up just once. The ten largest make up 12% of the sample.

Material for sequencing was peripheral blood. This receptor was taken from a man aged 55 to 70 with acute or convalescent COVID-19.

The DNA sequence reads TGTGCCAGCAGTTCTCGTTCTACCTATGGCTACACCTTC. Its translation reads: CASSSRSTYGYTF. The chain is encoded by TRBV6-5 joined to TRBJ1-2; there is no confident call for the D gene. The CDR3 covers 13 residues, taking in both the cysteine and the phenylalanine. CDR3 DNA only is kept here, 39 bases in frame from base 1. V drops 4 bases and J drops 4 bases, leaving 10 bases in between. The germline V gene yields MNHEY for CDR1 and SVGAGI for CDR2.